This T cell receptor (beta chain) was profiled in a study of type 1 and type 2 diabetes patients. On the study more broadly: T cells were magnetically sorted from PBMCs as CD4+ or CD8+ subsets. Across the study, some 20 million paired-end reads were produced.

CDR1 is MNHEY and CDR2 is SMNVEV in the germline V gene (reference sequence). Deletions cut 3 bases from V and 2 bases from J, with 21 bases between. The CDR3 has 18 residues. Remarks on this clonotype: Its specificity is unknown.

General study points: Some T1D-only expanded clones might appear in more T2D or control samples. Between type 2 diabetes and control samples, V and J usage averaged approximately 0.97 correlation.

Genomic DNA was the PCR template. Multiplex PCR with 30 forward and 13 reverse primers amplified the TCR beta CDR3. Via MiXCR, TCRdb re-called the multiplex PCR reads, giving one row per CDR3 protein. The data contain 250,000 to 300,000 distinct CDR3 sequences, roughly 50% of them singletons. The receptor's source is a young man with type 2 diabetes. The rearrangement uses TRBV27 and TRBJ2-3, with D possibly TRBD1 on 6 matching bases. The sample comprised peripheral blood mononuclear cells (PBMCs). The CDR3 region has the DNA TGTGCCAGCAGTTTGCGCGGCCCGGGACATATTAACACAGATACGCAGTATTTT. Amino acids: CASSLRGPGHINTDTQYF.